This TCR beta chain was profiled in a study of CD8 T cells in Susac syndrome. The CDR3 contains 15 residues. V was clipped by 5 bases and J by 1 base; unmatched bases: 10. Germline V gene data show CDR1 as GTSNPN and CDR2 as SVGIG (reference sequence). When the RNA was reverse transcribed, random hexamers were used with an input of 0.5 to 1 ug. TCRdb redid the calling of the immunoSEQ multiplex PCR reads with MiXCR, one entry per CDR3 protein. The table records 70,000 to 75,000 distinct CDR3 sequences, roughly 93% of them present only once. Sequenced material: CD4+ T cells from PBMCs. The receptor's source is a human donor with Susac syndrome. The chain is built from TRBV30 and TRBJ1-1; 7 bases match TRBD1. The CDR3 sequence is CAWLWKGAPNTEAFF. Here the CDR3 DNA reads TGTGCCTGGCTATGGAAGGGGGCCCCGAACACTGAAGCTTTCTTT.